This paragraph covers one T cell receptor (beta chain) sequence. The antigen remains undetermined. The data are from a study of shared clonotypes between healthy human individuals. Study-wide results and limits: Sharing across a few donors was seen in 5% to 5.5% of naive CD4 clonotypes. Richness estimates generally favored naive over memory subsets.

In germline, CDR1 is SGHAT, CDR2 FQNNGV. Trimming cost V 7 bases and J 2 bases, with 16 bases left between them. There are 15 residues in the CDR3. The material for each subset, its genomic DNA, was split evenly across several immunoSEQ plates. Assay: immunoSEQ multiplex PCR; the TCRdb copy retains only in-frame clones and omits some. Of around 2.3 million clones in the sample, 95% are singletons; the top ten hold more than 0.1%. The TCR sequence derives from a man aged 18 to 29 in good health. The chain recombines TRBV11-2 with TRBJ2-3; D might be TRBD1 or TRBD2, each matching 5 bases. What was sequenced was naive CD4+ T cells sorted from blood. Subset specified: CD45RA+ positively selected. Here the CDR3 reads CASTLMRGPTDTQYF. The CDR3 coding sequence is TGTGCCAGCACCCTTATGAGGGGACCCACAGATACGCAGTATTTT.